Listed below are T cell receptor beta chains from one sample, sequenced in a study of cytomegalovirus exposure and HLA in healthy donors. Sequencing used immunoSEQ multiplex PCR; TCRdb keeps in-frame clones, though not all of them. The table records around 160,000 clones, roughly 73% of them present only once. Material: PBMCs. Source of these receptors: a male donor in good health and CMV-seronegative. Both conserved end residues are part of each CDR3. D genes are given only for firm matches. Part of the rows lack a size; the others show once, few, many or a class for expanded clones.

>NA|TRBJ2-7|TRBD1|TRBV7-9
CASRRQGAYEQYF
TGTGCCAGCAGACGACAGGGGGCCTACGAGCAGTACTTC
>NA|TRBJ2-1|TRBD2|TRBV28
CASRGSGRMDEQFF
TGTGCCAGCAGGGGCAGCGGGAGGATGGATGAGCAGTTCTTC
>few|TRBJ2-5|NA|TRBV6-5
CATKKGNQETQYF
TGTGCCACCAAAAAGGGGAACCAAGAGACCCAGTACTTC
>NA|TRBJ1-2|TRBD1|TRBV4-2
CASSPRQGDTNYGYTF
TGTGCCAGCAGCCCACGACAGGGGGATACTAACTATGGCTACACCTTC
>NA|TRBJ2-1|TRBD2|TRBV6-5
CASSIPGGEYHEQFF
TGTGCCAGCAGCATCCCGGGGGGGGAGTACCATGAGCAGTTCTTC
>NA|TRBJ1-2|NA|TRBV10-3
CAISEPIQGRFYGYTF
TGTGCCATCAGTGAGCCGATACAGGGTCGGTTCTATGGCTACACCTTC
>NA|TRBJ2-7|NA|TRBV6-6
CASSYEVYEQYF
TGTGCCAGCAGTTACGAGGTCTACGAGCAGTACTTC
>NA|TRBJ1-2|TRBD1|TRBV7-9
CASSPTGGSNYGYTF
TGTGCCAGCAGCCCTACAGGGGGCTCTAACTATGGCTACACCTTC
>NA|TRBJ1-2|TRBD1|TRBV6-5
CASSYSGQGGYGYTF
TGTGCCAGCAGTTACTCCGGACAGGGGGGCTATGGCTACACCTTC
>NA|TRBJ1-2|NA|TRBV19
CASSIGGQRNYGYTF
TGTGCCAGTAGTATCGGGGGGCAGCGTAACTATGGCTACACCTTC
>few|TRBJ2-1|TRBD2|TRBV6-5
CASSYSVLAGDNEQFF
TGTGCCAGCAGTTACTCGGTACTAGCGGGAGACAATGAGCAGTTCTTC
>once|TRBJ2-2|TRBD2|TRBV19
CASRRGGTGELFF
TGTGCCAGTAGGAGGGGAGGGACCGGGGAGCTGTTTTTT
>NA|TRBJ1-1|NA|TRBV9
CASSVGGRGEMNTEAFF
TGTGCCAGCAGCGTAGGAGGTCGTGGCGAAATGAACACTGAAGCTTTCTTT
>NA|TRBJ2-1|NA|TRBV19
CASSLSGATYNEQFF
TGTGCCAGTAGTCTCAGCGGTGCAACCTACAATGAGCAGTTCTTC
>NA|TRBJ1-1|NA|TRBV5-4
CASSSFGIVAEAFF
TGTGCCAGCAGCTCATTCGGGATTGTAGCTGAAGCTTTCTTT
>NA|TRBJ1-3|NA|TRBV7-9
CASSLPGAGNTIYF
TGTGCCAGCAGCTTACCGGGGGCTGGAAACACCATATATTTT
>NA|TRBJ2-5|NA|TRBV9
CASSPRSNQETQYF
TGTGCCAGCAGCCCGCGATCCAACCAAGAGACCCAGTACTTC
>NA|TRBJ2-7|TRBD1|TRBV7-2
CASSSPQTGGAYEQYF
TGTGCCAGCAGCTCGCCCCAGACAGGGGGTGCCTACGAGCAGTACTTC
>NA|TRBJ2-3|NA|TRBV10-3
CAIAVASTDTQYF
TGTGCCATCGCGGTTGCTAGCACAGATACGCAGTATTTT
>NA|TRBJ2-7|NA|TRBV30
CAGRDFRDEQYF
TGTGCCGGACGGGACTTCAGGGACGAGCAGTACTTC
>NA|TRBJ2-3|TRBD1|TRBV11-2
CASSLAGGTVDTQYF
TGTGCCAGCAGCTTAGCAGGGGGCACAGTAGATACGCAGTATTTT
>NA|TRBJ2-2|NA|TRBV7-2
CASSSDTTGELFF
TGTGCCAGCAGCTCGGACACCACCGGGGAGCTGTTTTTT
>NA|TRBJ2-3|NA|TRBV28
CASSLGGHTQYF
TGTGCCAGCAGTTTGGGGGGTCATACGCAGTATTTT
>NA|TRBJ1-5|TRBD1|TRBV6-4
CASSPGGLGNQPQHF
TGTGCCAGCAGCCCAGGGGGCCTGGGCAATCAGCCCCAGCATTTT
>NA|TRBJ2-7|NA|TRBV25-1
CASSAFYEQYF
TGTGCCAGCAGTGCCTTCTACGAGCAGTACTTC
>NA|TRBJ1-2|TRBD1|TRBV19
CASSRQGDGYTF
TGTGCCAGTAGCAGACAGGGGGATGGCTACACCTTC
>NA|TRBJ1-2|NA|TRBV7-9
CASSSGSTVVYGYTF
TGTGCCAGCAGCTCAGGGTCCACGGTAGTCTATGGCTACACCTTC
>NA|TRBJ2-7|TRBD1|TRBV5-5
CASRLGQAYEQYF
TGTGCCAGCAGATTAGGACAGGCCTACGAGCAGTACTTC
>NA|TRBJ2-7|NA|TRBV18
CASQFMRESLYEQYF
TGTGCCAGCCAATTTATGAGAGAGTCCCTCTACGAGCAGTACTTC
>NA|TRBJ2-1|TRBD1|TRBV6-4
CASRVFRGQGGNEQFF
TGTGCCAGCAGAGTCTTCCGGGGACAGGGTGGGAATGAGCAGTTCTTC
>NA|TRBJ2-1|TRBD2|TRBV7-9
CASSGGRYSYNEQFF
TGTGCCAGCAGCGGCGGGAGATACTCCTACAATGAGCAGTTCTTC
>once|TRBJ1-6|NA|TRBV2
CASSVTPGDSPLHF
TGTGCCAGCAGTGTAACGCCGGGTGATTCACCCCTCCACTTT
>NA|TRBJ2-1|TRBD1|TRBV5-1
CASSRDRLNEQFF
TGCGCCAGCAGCAGGGACAGGCTAAATGAGCAGTTCTTC
>NA|TRBJ2-7|NA|TRBV5-5
CASSLAYEQYF
TGTGCCAGCAGCTTAGCATACGAGCAGTACTTC
>NA|TRBJ1-1|TRBD1|TRBV6-5
CASSPRQGRNTEAFF
TGTGCCAGCAGTCCCCGACAGGGTAGGAACACTGAAGCTTTCTTT
>once|TRBJ2-1|NA|TRBV2
CASSRTAPGDEQFF
TGTGCCAGCAGTAGGACCGCCCCGGGGGATGAGCAGTTCTTC
>NA|TRBJ1-1|NA|TRBV11-2
CASSHSGDSEAFF
TGTGCCAGCAGCCACTCAGGGGATTCTGAAGCTTTCTTT
>NA|TRBJ2-1|NA|TRBV7-9
CASSSRVNNEQFF
TGTGCCAGCAGCTCCCGGGTAAATAATGAGCAGTTCTTC
>few|TRBJ1-6|NA|TRBV7-2
CASSSNSPLHF
TGTGCCAGCAGCTCAAATTCACCCCTCCACTTT
>NA|TRBJ2-3|NA|TRBV11-2
CASSLAPSDTQYF
TGTGCCAGCAGCTTAGCCCCGTCTGATACGCAGTATTTT
>once|TRBJ2-1|TRBD2|TRBV5-4
CASSLTSGRARDEQFF
TGTGCCAGCAGCTTAACTAGCGGGAGGGCCCGAGATGAGCAGTTCTTC